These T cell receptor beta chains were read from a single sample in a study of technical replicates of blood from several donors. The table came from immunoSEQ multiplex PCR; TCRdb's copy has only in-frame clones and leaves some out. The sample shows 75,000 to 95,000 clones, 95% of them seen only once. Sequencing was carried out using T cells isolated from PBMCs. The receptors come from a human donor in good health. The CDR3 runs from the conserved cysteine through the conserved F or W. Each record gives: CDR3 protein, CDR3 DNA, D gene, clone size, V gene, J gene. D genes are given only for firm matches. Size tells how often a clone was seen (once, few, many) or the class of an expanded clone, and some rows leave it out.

CASSQDRGLYGYTF	TGTGCCAGCAGCCAGGACAGGGGGCTCTATGGCTACACCTTC	TRBD1	NA	TRBV6-6	TRBJ1-2
CASSNTLGDRAFGEQFF	TGTGCCAGCAGCAACACTCTGGGGGACAGGGCATTTGGTGAGCAGTTCTTC	TRBD1	once	TRBV9	TRBJ2-1
CSARDAPGYTF	TGCAGTGCTAGAGATGCCCCCGGTTACACCTTC	NA	NA	TRBV20-1	TRBJ1-2
CAISESRVHTF	TGTGCCATCAGTGAGTCGCGGGTCCACACCTTC	NA	NA	TRBV10-3	TRBJ1-2
CASSSLQGNSHNEQFF	TGCGCCAGCAGCAGCTTACAGGGTAACTCCCACAATGAGCAGTTCTTC	NA	NA	TRBV4-1	TRBJ2-1
CASSEALGGGQPQHF	TGTGCCAGCAGTGAAGCTTTAGGGGGCGGTCAGCCCCAGCATTTT	TRBD1	NA	TRBV2	TRBJ1-5
CAISDPRGERGPTDTQYF	TGTGCCATCAGTGACCCACGGGGTGAGCGGGGGCCCACAGATACGCAGTATTTT	TRBD2	NA	TRBV10-3	TRBJ2-3
CASSLTAYEQYF	TGTGCCAGCAGCTTAACAGCCTACGAGCAGTACTTC	NA	NA	TRBV7-9	TRBJ2-7
CASSPRQGYYGYTF	TGTGCCAGCTCACCGAGACAGGGTTACTATGGCTACACCTTC	TRBD1	NA	TRBV18	TRBJ1-2
CASSEAWTRPTGELFF	TGTGCCAGCAGTGAAGCCTGGACAAGACCCACCGGGGAGCTGTTTTTT	NA	once	TRBV6-1	TRBJ2-2
CASRQAGGGSSYNEQFF	TGTGCCAGCAGACAAGCCGGCGGGGGGAGCTCCTACAATGAGCAGTTCTTC	TRBD2	NA	TRBV7-6	TRBJ2-1
CASSVDTGDRETQYF	TGTGCCAGCAGCGTAGATACAGGGGACAGAGAGACCCAGTACTTC	TRBD1	NA	TRBV9	TRBJ2-5
CASEARAQHF	TGTGCCAGCGAGGCCAGGGCCCAGCATTTT	NA	NA	TRBV28	TRBJ1-5
CASSPDRGGGYTF	TGTGCCAGCAGTCCGGACAGGGGAGGGGGCTACACCTTC	TRBD1	NA	TRBV6-5	TRBJ1-2
CASSQRREYNEQFF	TGTGCCAGCAGTCAGAGGAGGGAATACAATGAGCAGTTCTTC	NA	NA	TRBV25-1	TRBJ2-1